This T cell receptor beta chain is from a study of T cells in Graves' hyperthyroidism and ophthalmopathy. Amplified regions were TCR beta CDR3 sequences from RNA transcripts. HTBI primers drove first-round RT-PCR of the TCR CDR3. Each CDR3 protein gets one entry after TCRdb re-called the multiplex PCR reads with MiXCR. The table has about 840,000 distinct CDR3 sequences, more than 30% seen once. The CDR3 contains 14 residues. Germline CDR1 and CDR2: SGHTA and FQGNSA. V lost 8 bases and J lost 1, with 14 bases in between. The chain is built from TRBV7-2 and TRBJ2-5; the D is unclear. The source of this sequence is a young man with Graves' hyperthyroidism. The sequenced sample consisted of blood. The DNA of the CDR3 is TGTGCCAGCGTTGAGGTCACAGCCCAAGAGACCCAGTACTTC. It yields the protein CASVEVTAQETQYF.